This T cell receptor (beta chain) came from a study of graft-versus-host responses after intestinal transplantation. About the study: Each recipient received anti-thymocyte globulin induction, then tacrolimus and steroids for about 3 years.

Study results and caveats: Allografts carried high graft-versus-host to host-versus-graft clonal ratios in patients having graft-donor T cell macrochimerism. Early post-transplant HvG declines tracked with peak circulating GvH clone levels.

TCRdb's copy holds only in-frame clones and misses some; the assay was immunoSEQ multiplex PCR. The sample shows 35,000 to 45,000 clones, about 96% of them seen only once. Trimming shortened V by 0 bases and J by 4 bases, and 8 bases separated the two germline ends. The germline V gene has CDR1 SGHTS and CDR2 YDEGEE. The CDR3 has 14 amino acids. Points on this clone: Its antigen is still unknown.

The rearrangement uses TRBV5-8 and TRBJ1-3; D is unclear. The source of this sequence is a human donor who was the organ donor for an intestinal transplant. Source: unstimulated CD8+ T cells sorted from spleen or lymph node cells, taken before transplant. CDR3 in DNA: TGTGCCAGCAGCTTGGCGGGGTTCGGAAACACCATATATTTT. Protein: CASSLAGFGNTIYF. Looking up the rest from reference TRBV5-8 and TRBJ1-3 gives the full variable domain: EAGVTQSPTHLIKTRGQQATLRCSPISGHTSVYWYQQALGLGLQFLLWYDEGEERNRGNFPPRFSGRQFPNYSSELNVNALELEDSALYLCASSLAGFGNTIYFGEGSWLTVV.